These 6 T cell receptor beta chains were sequenced from one sample in a study of shared clonotypes between healthy human individuals. Naive CD8 cells were CD45RO-negative, positively selected for CCR7, excluding terminally differentiated effector memory CD45RA+ cells. Libraries were prepared by immunoSEQ multiplex PCR; TCRdb keeps only in-frame clonotypes and omits some of them. Here the sample spans under 700,000 clones, 85% to 95% being singletons. The sample was naive CD8+ T cells sorted from blood. Receptors were obtained from a woman in her 30s in good health.

The V call is TRBV27, the J call TRBJ2-7; 11 bases line up with TRBD1. The germline CDR1 and CDR2 sequences are MNHEY and SMNVEV (reference sequence). CDR3 size: 14 residues. V shed 10 bases and J 5 bases; nucleotides not matched to a gene: 10. In DNA form, the CDR3 reads TGTGCCACCGCTATGGGGACAGGGGGGGACGAGCAGTACTTC. Protein: CATAMGTGGDEQYF.

The J gene is TRBJ2-7, the V gene TRBV2; 12 positions agree with TRBD1. The germline gives CDR1 SNHLY, CDR2 FYNNEI. The CDR3 length is 16 residues. Trimming took 6 bases from V and 3 from J; bases not matched to a gene: 9. The CDR3 here is CASRAGTGGAHYEQYF. For the CDR3, the DNA is TGTGCCAGCAGGGCCGGGACAGGGGGCGCGCACTACGAGCAGTACTTC.

The chain carries TRBV5-1 and TRBJ2-7, with TRBD2 matching over 7 bases. V shed 1 base and J 0 bases; nucleotides not matched to a gene: 1. The CDR3 is made up of 14 amino acids. Germline V gives CDR1 SGHRS, CDR2 YFSETQ. In DNA, the CDR3 is TGCGCCAGCAGCTTGAGGACTAGCTCCTACGAGCAGTACTTC. This gives the protein CASSLRTSSYEQYF.

Note on this clone: The same CDR3 is also encoded by other DNA sequences in this sample. The V and J genes are TRBV6-1 and TRBJ2-7, with D unresolved. Germline CDR1 reads MNHNS; CDR2 reads SASEGT. This CDR3 has 12 residues. Trimming shortened V by 3 bases and J by 0 bases, and 3 bases separated the two germline ends. CDR3 sequence: CASSDSSYEQYF. CDR3 DNA sequence: TGTGCCAGCAGTGATAGCTCCTACGAGCAGTACTTC.

CDR3: CASTSGNSYNEQFF. The DNA for the CDR3 is TGTGCCAGCACCAGCGGAAACTCCTACAATGAGCAGTTCTTC. The chain is built from TRBV28 and TRBJ2-1, with a possible D match to TRBD2 (5 bases). With 7 bases removed from V and 0 bases from J, the gap between germline ends came to 10 bases. CDR3 length: 14 amino acids. The germline V gene has CDR1 MDHEN and CDR2 SYDVKM.

J is TRBJ1-1 and V is TRBV2, with unresolved D. The V end lost 5 bases, the J end lost 0 bases, and 13 bases lay between the germline ends. The germline CDR1 and CDR2 sequences are SNHLY and FYNNEI. This CDR3 comprises 15 residues. The CDR3 region has the DNA TGTGCCAGCAGTACTACACAGAGAATGAACACTGAAGCTTTCTTT. This gives the protein CASSTTQRMNTEAFF.